This entry features one T cell receptor beta chain sequence. Assay used: immunoSEQ multiplex PCR; TCRdb lists only in-frame clones, some missing. This sample has 80,000 or so clones, with about 85% found just once. This record belongs to a study of blood T cell repertoires in COVID-19. The source is a man between 60 and 75 years old with COVID-19, enrolled during active disease. The sample was peripheral blood.

CDR3 DNA sequence: TGTGCCAGCAGCGTAACTAGCGGGCAAGAGACCCAGTACTTC. It yields the protein CASSVTSGQETQYF. J is TRBJ2-5 and V is TRBV7-2, with TRBD2 matching 9 bases. The V segment lost 5 bases and the J segment 2 bases; nucleotides outside the gene matches: 3. CDR1 and CDR2 (germline): SGHTA, FQGNSA. This CDR3 comprises 14 residues.